The present T cell receptor beta chain was sequenced within a study of blood T cell repertoires in COVID-19. Whole-study context: In each case, the material was cDNA or gDNA derived from T cells, B-cell-depleted T cells, or PBMCs.

Method: immunoSEQ multiplex PCR; TCRdb's copy keeps in-frame clones and lacks some. The data show 130,000 to 150,000 clones, with approximately 85% seen just once and about 8% held by the top ten. Germline V lookup: CDR1 LNHDA, CDR2 SQIVND (reference sequence). The CDR3 runs 11 residues. V and J are TRBV19 and TRBJ1-1; D might be TRBD1 (5 bases). The sequenced sample consisted of peripheral blood. This clonotype was sampled from a woman aged 55-70 years with COVID-19, enrolled during active disease. The CDR3 region is CASGRGAEAFF. CDR3 coding DNA: TGTGCGTCAGGGAGGGGAGCAGAAGCTTTCTTT.